This T cell receptor beta chain is drawn from a study of blood T cell repertoires in COVID-19. Study-wide context: Researchers got acute and convalescent COVID-19 samples from the United States, Italy and Spain. PBMCs, B-cell-depleted T cells, or T cells were the source of the cDNA or gDNA that made up the material.

Recovered status applied to Cohort 3 donors who had two consecutive negative PCRs. It also applied to those with clearance or with symptom resolution. Method: immunoSEQ multiplex PCR; TCRdb's copy keeps in-frame clones and lacks some. The sample holds 110,000 to 150,000 clones, around four fifths seen once. The CDR3 covers 14 residues. Trimming removed 2 bases at V and 4 bases at J, with 9 bases between. CDR1 and CDR2 from the germline V gene are ENHRY and SYGVKD. In its sample, this clone was seen once. Sequencing used PBMCs or T cells enriched from blood (not recorded which). This sequence was found in a woman aged 40 to 50 who had recovered from COVID-19. The chain uses TRBV10-3 and TRBJ1-5; D is possibly TRBD1 (5 bases). The CDR3 sequence is CAISEAGLNQPQHF. The DNA of the CDR3 is TGTGCCATCAGTGAGGCAGGGTTGAATCAGCCCCAGCATTTT.